These T cell receptor beta chains were read from a single sample in a study of early T cells in non-severe SARS-CoV-2 infection. TCRdb independently ran MiXCR on the 5' RACE reads; one entry per CDR3 protein. This sample has tens of thousands of distinct CDR3 sequences; around 13% occur once, and the top ten carry 4.2%. The sequenced sample consisted of whole blood. Source of these receptors: an adult who was a healthcare worker with PCR-confirmed SARS-CoV-2 infection or an uninfected control (not recorded which). CDR3s include the opening cysteine and the closing phenylalanine or tryptophan. The D gene is left open where the match is weak. The size of a clone is reported for some rows only, either as once, few or many, or as a class for expanded clones.

j_gene,v_gene,d_gene,abundance,CDR3aa,CDR3nt
TRBJ2-7,TRBV4-3,-,-,CASSPTGKSYEQYF,TGCGCCAGCAGCCCGACAGGAAAATCCTACGAGCAGTACTTC
TRBJ1-2,TRBV19,-,many,CASSMRGLGYTF,TGTGCCAGTAGTATGCGGGGTTTGGGCTACACCTTC
TRBJ2-1,TRBV10-3,TRBD2,-,CAISVRTSGGEQFF,TGTGCCATCAGTGTGAGGACTAGCGGGGGGGAGCAGTTCTTC
TRBJ1-2,TRBV10-3,TRBD1,-,CATRQGANYGYTF,TGTGCCACTAGACAGGGAGCTAACTATGGCTACACCTTC
TRBJ2-6,TRBV6-2/TRBV6-3,TRBD1,-,CASSSPGQPLSGANVLTF,TGTGCCAGCAGTTCACCGGGACAGCCTCTCTCTGGGGCCAACGTCCTGACTTTC
TRBJ2-1,TRBV19,-,-,CASSGGGSSYNEQFF,TGTGCCAGTAGCGGAGGGGGGAGCTCCTACAATGAGCAGTTCTTC
TRBJ1-4,TRBV19,-,-,CASTPLPVGKLFF,TGTGCCAGTACCCCCCTACCGGTGGGAAAACTGTTTTTT
TRBJ1-1,TRBV2,-,many,CASGDDGGTEAFF,TGTGCCAGCGGCGACGACGGAGGTACTGAAGCTTTCTTT
TRBJ2-5,TRBV7-6,-,many,CASSQMGDGGETQYF,TGTGCCAGCAGCCAAATGGGGGACGGAGGAGAGACCCAGTACTTC
TRBJ1-1,TRBV4-2,-,few,CASSQEFRDTEAFF,TGTGCCAGCAGCCAAGAGTTCCGGGACACTGAAGCTTTCTTT
TRBJ2-3,TRBV7-2,TRBD2,many,CASSSGSGGATDTQYF,TGTGCCAGCAGCTCAGGGAGCGGGGGGGCCACAGATACGCAGTATTTT
TRBJ1-1,TRBV3-1,TRBD1,many,CASSPTGDTEAFF,TGTGCCAGCAGCCCAACAGGGGATACTGAAGCTTTCTTT
TRBJ2-1,TRBV6-6,-,-,CASSYSGRDSIYNEQFF,TGTGCCAGCAGTTACTCGGGCCGGGACTCAATCTACAATGAGCAGTTCTTC
TRBJ2-3,TRBV9,TRBD2,few,CASSATSGPSTDTQYF,TGTGCCAGCAGCGCCACTAGCGGACCAAGCACAGATACGCAGTATTTT
TRBJ2-3,TRBV3-1,TRBD2,few,CASTEKGLAGGYYTQYF,TGTGCCAGCACCGAAAAAGGACTAGCGGGGGGTTATTATACGCAGTATTTT
TRBJ2-7,TRBV4-2,TRBD2,-,CASSQAVAGYEQYF,TGTGCCAGCAGCCAAGCGGTAGCGGGTTACGAGCAGTACTTC
TRBJ2-6,TRBV19,-,few,CASSDYSNVLTF,TGTGCCAGTAGTGACTATAGCAACGTCCTGACTTTC
TRBJ1-1,TRBV12-3/TRBV12-4,-,-,CASSKGTEAFF,TGTGCCAGCAGCAAGGGCACTGAAGCTTTCTTT
TRBJ2-7,TRBV5-1,TRBD1,-,CASSRSGTGSYEQYF,TGCGCCAGCAGCCGCTCCGGGACAGGGTCCTACGAGCAGTACTTC
TRBJ2-2,TRBV2,-,-,CASLPRAVSNTGELFF,TGTGCCAGCCTCCCCCGGGCAGTCTCGAACACCGGGGAGCTGTTTTTT
TRBJ2-2,TRBV11-2,TRBD1,-,CASSPQGYGGGELFF,TGTGCCAGCAGCCCACAGGGGTATGGGGGCGGGGAGCTGTTTTTT
TRBJ2-3,TRBV9,-,many,CASSPPLVKFDTDTQYF,TGTGCCAGCAGCCCTCCCTTGGTGAAATTTGACACAGATACGCAGTATTTT
TRBJ1-5,TRBV7-8,-,-,CASSLASTVNQPQHF,TGTGCCAGCAGCTTAGCGAGCACAGTTAATCAGCCCCAGCATTTT
TRBJ2-1,TRBV20-1,TRBD2,-,CSAPEGGTEQFF,TGCAGTGCGCCAGAGGGAGGGACTGAGCAGTTCTTC
TRBJ2-1,TRBV7-9,TRBD2,-,CASIPGGGADEQFF,TGTGCCAGCATCCCCGGGGGGGGAGCTGATGAGCAGTTCTTC
TRBJ2-7,TRBV5-1,TRBD1,few,CASTGTGPYEQYF,TGCGCCAGCACCGGGACAGGTCCCTACGAGCAGTACTTC
TRBJ1-1,TRBV18,TRBD1,-,CASSPWTGRNTEAFF,TGTGCCAGCTCACCTTGGACAGGCCGAAACACTGAAGCTTTCTTT
TRBJ1-2,TRBV20-1,-,-,CSASPPEEYGYTF,TGCAGTGCTAGCCCCCCCGAGGAGTATGGCTACACCTTC
TRBJ2-7,TRBV3-1,-,few,CASSSRINSYEQYF,TGTGCCAGCAGCTCCCGCATAAACAGCTACGAGCAGTACTTC
TRBJ2-1,TRBV29-1,TRBD2,-,CSVEDPTSGGDNEQFF,TGCAGCGTTGAAGATCCAACTAGCGGGGGGGACAATGAGCAGTTCTTC
TRBJ1-1,TRBV4-3,-,-,CASSQDGTPNTEAFF,TGCGCCAGCAGCCAAGACGGGACGCCGAACACTGAAGCTTTCTTT
TRBJ1-2,TRBV14,TRBD1,-,CASSQEAQGAFGYTF,TGTGCCAGCAGCCAAGAGGCACAGGGGGCCTTTGGCTACACCTTC
TRBJ2-1,TRBV7-2,-,many,CASSSVRYNEQFF,TGTGCCAGCAGCTCCGTGCGGTACAATGAGCAGTTCTTC
TRBJ2-5,TRBV20-1,TRBD2,-,CSAFTSGSQETQYF,TGCAGTGCATTTACTAGCGGCAGCCAAGAGACCCAGTACTTC
TRBJ1-2,TRBV5-1,TRBD1,-,CASSSGTGIVDGYTF,TGCGCCAGCAGCTCCGGGACAGGGATCGTGGATGGCTACACCTTC
TRBJ2-1,TRBV7-3,-,many,CASSLRGQSYNEQFF,TGTGCCAGCAGCCTACGCGGACAGTCATACAATGAGCAGTTCTTC
TRBJ2-3,TRBV4-3,TRBD2,many,CASSLFPGGASTDTQYF,TGCGCCAGCAGCCTATTCCCCGGGGGGGCTAGCACAGATACGCAGTATTTT
TRBJ2-2,TRBV29-1,-,few,CSVDTHTGELFF,TGCAGCGTTGATACGCACACCGGGGAGCTGTTTTTT
TRBJ2-7,TRBV27,TRBD2,few,CASSSPERGTYEQYF,TGTGCCAGCAGTTCCCCCGAGCGGGGGACCTACGAGCAGTACTTC
TRBJ1-2,TRBV6-6,-,many,CATGSGQGLNYGYTF,TGTGCCACCGGATCGGGCCAGGGCTTAAACTATGGCTACACCTTC
TRBJ1-2,TRBV24-1,-,many,CATSGGERDGYTF,TGTGCCACCAGTGGAGGGGAAAGGGATGGCTACACCTTC
TRBJ2-1,TRBV2,-,many,CASQEASYNEQFF,TGTGCCAGCCAGGAGGCCTCCTACAATGAGCAGTTCTTC
TRBJ2-5,TRBV3-1,-,many,CASSLSPAETQYF,TGTGCCAGCTCCCTCAGCCCCGCGGAGACCCAGTACTTC
TRBJ1-3,TRBV11-2,-,many,CASSSAGAGNTIYF,TGTGCCAGCAGCTCCGCAGGAGCTGGAAACACCATATATTTT
TRBJ2-1,TRBV9,TRBD2,-,CASSVATGTSGSLNEQFF,TGTGCCAGCAGCGTAGCTACTGGGACTAGCGGATCTTTAAATGAGCAGTTCTTC
TRBJ2-5,TRBV7-2,-,-,CASSLPQGGETQYF,TGTGCCAGCAGCTTACCCCAGGGTGGAGAGACCCAGTACTTC
TRBJ1-2,TRBV29-1,-,-,CSAGRAIYGYTF,TGCAGCGCTGGAAGAGCTATCTATGGCTACACCTTC
TRBJ2-6,TRBV6-1,-,few,CASSTFSSGANVLTF,TGTGCCAGCTCAACCTTCAGCTCTGGGGCCAACGTCCTGACTTTC
TRBJ1-4,TRBV5-6,-,-,CASSLEGGPRNEKLFF,TGTGCCAGCAGCTTGGAAGGAGGGCCGAGGAATGAAAAACTGTTTTTT
TRBJ2-3,TRBV7-6,-,many,CASSLGGLDTQYF,TGTGCCAGCAGCTTAGGGGGGCTAGATACGCAGTATTTT